This T cell receptor beta chain was obtained from a study of shared clonotypes between healthy human individuals. Across the study: Three CD4 naive, three CD4 memory, two CD8 naive and one CD8 memory plate were used per donor.

The CDR3 length is 16 residues. Trimming stripped 2 bases from V and 6 bases from J, with 18 bases between. Germline V gene sequence: CDR1 SGHDT, CDR2 YYEEEE. CD8 cells classed as naive were CD45RO-negative and positively selected for CCR7, excluding terminally differentiated effector memory CD45RA+ cells. Using immunoSEQ multiplex PCR, the repertoire was profiled, and TCRdb retains in-frame clones only, with some absent. This sample yields around 2,000,000 clones, of which about 95% are seen a single time; under 1.5% belongs to the top ten. This chain uses TRBV5-6 with TRBJ2-1; D possibly matches TRBD1 or TRBD2 (5 bases each). The origin of this receptor is a man younger than 35 in good health. Sequencing input: naive CD8+ T cells sorted from blood. DNA for the CDR3: TGTGCCAGCAGCTTAAGCCGGGGCTTCAAGGTCAATGAGCAGTTCTTC. Amino acids: CASSLSRGFKVNEQFF.